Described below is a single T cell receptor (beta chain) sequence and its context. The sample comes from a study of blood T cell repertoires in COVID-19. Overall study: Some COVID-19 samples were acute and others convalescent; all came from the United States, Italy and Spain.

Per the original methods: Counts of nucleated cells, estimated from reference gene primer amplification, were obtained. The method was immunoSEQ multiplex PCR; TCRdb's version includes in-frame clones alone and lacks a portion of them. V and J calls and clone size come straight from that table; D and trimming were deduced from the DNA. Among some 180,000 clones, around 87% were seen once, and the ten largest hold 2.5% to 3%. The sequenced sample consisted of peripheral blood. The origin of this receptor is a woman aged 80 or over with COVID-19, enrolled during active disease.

The CDR3 DNA follows: TGTGCCAGCACCCAGGGGCCAGCGGGAGGATGGGCTGAAGAGACCCAGTACTTC. It translates to CASTQGPAGGWAEETQYF. This chain joins TRBV2 and TRBJ2-5; TRBD2 agrees at 9 bases. The CDR3 runs 18 residues. V shed 7 bases, J shed 3 bases, and the junction held 18 bases outside the gene matches. Germline CDR1 reads SNHLY; CDR2 reads FYNNEI.